The sequence of this T cell receptor beta chain was determined in a study of neurological immune-mediated disorders. Synthesis of cDNA was performed by 5'RACE using 10-nucleotide random UMIs. Via MiXCR, TCRdb re-called the 5' RACE reads, giving one row per CDR3 protein. The table records more than 75,000 distinct CDR3 sequences, 3.5% to 5.5% of them present only once. Regarding time point: longitudinal time-point 3. Trimming pared 2 bases from V and 4 bases from J, leaving 12 bases between. Germline CDR1 reads SGHRS; CDR2 reads YFSETQ. This CDR3 has 14 residues. This clonotype was seen at least ten times.

The sample was PBMCs. The clonotype was recovered from a woman aged 55-70 years with multiple sclerosis. The V and J genes are TRBV5-1 and TRBJ1-2; D may be TRBD1 (6 bases). Here the CDR3 DNA reads TGCGCCAGCAGCTTTGGACAGAAGTTCTATGGCTACACCTTC. Translation gives CASSFGQKFYGYTF.